This entry lists 19 T cell receptor beta chains sequenced from one sample in a study of blood T cell repertoires in COVID-19. The assay was immunoSEQ multiplex PCR, and TCRdb's table has in-frame clones only and misses some. The repertoire includes roughly 200,000 clones, around 79% of them detected once, and 5.5% to 7% sits in the top ten. Sequencing was done on a sample of peripheral blood. The source is a woman in her thirties or forties with COVID-19, enrolled during active disease.

This clone was seen more than once but under ten times. The J gene is TRBJ2-1, the V gene TRBV7-8; tentatively, D is TRBD2 (5 bases). V lost 4 bases, J lost 8 bases, and 12 bases lay in between. The CDR3 loop spans 13 amino acids. CDR1 and CDR2 from the germline V gene are SGHVS and FQNEAQ. The DNA of the CDR3 is TGTGCCAGCAGCTCGTTCTCGGGGTATGAGCAGTTCTTC. Encoded protein: CASSSFSGYEQFF.

The J gene is TRBJ2-5, the V gene TRBV25-1, with 13 bases identical to TRBD2. The CDR3 is made up of 18 amino acids. The germline CDR1 and CDR2 sequences are MGHDK and SYGVNS. V was clipped by 1 base and J by 1 base; unmatched bases: 6. DNA of the CDR3: TGTGCCAGCAGTGAATGGGTGGGACTAGCGGGGCTCCAAGAGACCCAGTACTTC. The encoded protein is CASSEWVGLAGLQETQYF.

V is TRBV5-1 and J is TRBJ2-5; 7 bases map to TRBD1. CDR3 length: 16 amino acids. Germline assignment: CDR1 SGHRS and CDR2 YFSETQ. V lost 0 bases to trimming and J lost 2 bases; unmatched junction nucleotides: 7. The CDR3 spells CASSLGDRPRQETQYF. CDR3 sequence (DNA): TGCGCCAGCAGCTTGGGGGACAGACCCCGTCAAGAGACCCAGTACTTC.

The V and J genes are TRBV6-5 and TRBJ2-5; TRBD1 aligns across 9 bases. Germline V gene sequence: CDR1 MNHEY, CDR2 SVGAGI. CDR3 length: 13 residues. The V segment lost 7 bases and the J segment 7 bases; nucleotides outside the gene matches: 7. In DNA form, the CDR3 reads TGTGCCAGCACCGAACAGGGGGCCACGACCCAGTACTTC. It is translated as CASTEQGATTQYF.

This clone was observed a single time. DNA of the CDR3: TGTGCCTCCCGGGGGGCGAACACCGGGGAGCTGTTTTTT. Protein product: CASRGANTGELFF. The J gene is TRBJ2-2, the V gene TRBV7-3, with TRBD2 identical over 7 bases. The CDR3 extends over 13 amino acids. V lost 11 bases, J lost 0 bases, and 3 bases stayed unmatched. The germline gives CDR1 SGHTA, CDR2 FQGTGA. The full variable domain, with the rest looked up from reference TRBV7-3 and TRBJ2-2, is GAGVSQTPSNKVTEKGKYVELRCDPISGHTALYWYRQSLGQGPEFLIYFQGTGAADDSGLPNDRFFAVRPEGSVSTLKIQRTERGDSAVYLCASRGANTGELFFGEGSRLTVL.

This clone was recorded only once. The chain is built from TRBV20-1 and TRBJ1-1; unclear D gene. The CDR3 totals 13 residues. V was clipped by 6 bases and J by 1 base, with 12 bases between them. CDR1 and CDR2 (germline): DFQATT, SNEGSKA (reference sequence). CDR3 nucleotide sequence: TGCAGTGCGAGTAGCCAGGCGAACACTGAAGCTTTCTTT. It encodes CSASSQANTEAFF.

The CDR3 here is CASSRGGGDEQYF. The CDR3 DNA reads TGTGCCAGCAGCCGAGGAGGGGGCGACGAGCAGTACTTC. The chain employs TRBV4-2 and TRBJ2-7; TRBD1 is a possible D gene (7 bases). Germline CDR1 reads LGHNA; CDR2 reads YNFKEQ. The V end was cut by 4 bases, the J end by 5 bases, with 12 bases between. The CDR3 length is 13 residues.

A single count supports this clone. The V and J genes are TRBV7-9 and TRBJ1-3, with a possible D match to TRBD1 (5 bases). CDR3 length: 16 amino acids. The V and J ends lost 0 bases and 0 bases respectively, with 9 bases between them. Germline values: CDR1 SEHNR, CDR2 FQNEAQ (reference sequence). Written as DNA, the CDR3 is TGTGCCAGCAGCTTAGCGGGGCTCTACTCTGGAAACACCATATATTTT. This encodes CASSLAGLYSGNTIYF.

The chain has TRBV6-1 and TRBJ2-2; tentatively, D is TRBD1 (5 bases). From germline, CDR1 is MNHNS and CDR2 SASEGT. This CDR3 has 16 residues. V was pared by 4 bases and J by 4 bases, with 16 bases between. The CDR3 region is CASSGPGQGSTGELFF. DNA for the CDR3: TGTGCCAGCAGTGGACCCGGACAAGGTTCCACCGGGGAGCTGTTTTTT.

The chain uses TRBV21-1 and TRBJ2-5; the table's D call of TRBD1 was not tested on the DNA. TRBV21-1 is recorded as a pseudogene. The CDR3 consists of 17 residues. For the CDR3, the DNA is TGTGCCAGCAGCAAAAGGAGTGGTGACAGGGGCTGGGAGACCCAGTACTTC. This codes for CASSKRSGDRGWETQYF.

The chain uses TRBV19 and TRBJ1-5; TRBD1 agrees at 12 bases. The CDR3 is 15 residues long. Germline V gene sequence: CDR1 LNHDA, CDR2 SQIVND (reference sequence). The trim removed 5 bases at V and 5 bases at J, leaving 4 bases unmatched. In nucleotides, the CDR3 is TGTGCCAGTAGTCAAGGGACAGGGGGCTATCAGCCCCAGCATTTT. Residues: CASSQGTGGYQPQHF.

The genes are TRBV7-2 and TRBJ1-5; D is ambiguous. This CDR3 has 13 residues. The germline gives CDR1 SGHTA, CDR2 FQGNSA. The V and J ends lost 2 bases and 5 bases respectively, with 7 bases between them. The CDR3 nucleotides are TGTGCCAGCAGCTTACGGAGCGATCAGCCCCAGCATTTT. As protein: CASSLRSDQPQHF.

This rearrangement joins TRBV7-2 to TRBJ1-1; D might be TRBD1 (6 bases). Germline V gene data show CDR1 as SGHTA and CDR2 as FQGNSA. V dropped 1 base and J dropped 6 bases, with 12 bases sitting between them. The CDR3 extends over 14 amino acids. CDR3 sequence reads: CASSLVTGRAEAFF. CDR3 sequence (DNA): TGTGCCAGCAGCTTAGTTACAGGGAGGGCTGAAGCTTTCTTT.

V usage is TRBV7-9 and J usage is TRBJ1-4, with D perhaps matching TRBD1 (5 bases). V lost 3 bases and J 10 bases, leaving 15 bases between the germline ends. Germline CDR1 is SEHNR and CDR2 is FQNEAQ (reference sequence). This CDR3 is 14 amino acids long. CDR3 loop: CASSFSSDGGKLFF. CDR3 nucleotides: TGTGCCAGCAGCTTCTCCTCGGACGGGGGAAAACTGTTTTTT.

This clone was recorded a few times. The V and J genes are TRBV16 and TRBJ1-6; the D gene is possibly TRBD1 (5 bases). The V end lost 2 bases, the J end lost 4 bases, and 9 bases lay between the germline ends. The V gene's germline CDR1 is KGHSY and CDR2 FQNENV. The CDR3 contains 15 residues. Here the CDR3 DNA reads TGTGCCAGCAGCCAAAGTAGGGGTTATAATTCACCCCTCCACTTT. This translates into CASSQSRGYNSPLHF.

The V and J genes are TRBV3-1 (or the pseudogene TRBV3-2) and TRBJ2-3; D unresolved. The V end lost 0 bases, the J end lost 0 bases, and 7 bases lay between the germline ends. Germline CDR1 reads LGHDT; CDR2 reads YNNKEL (reference sequence). The length of the CDR3 is 15 residues. The CDR3 loop reads CASSQEWASTDTQYF. The CDR3 DNA reads TGTGCCAGCAGCCAAGAGTGGGCTAGCACAGATACGCAGTATTTT.

This clone has only one observation. In DNA form, the CDR3 reads TGCGCCAGCAGCTTGGCGGGGGAAGCCCCCTACGAGCAGTACTTC. It yields the protein CASSLAGEAPYEQYF. The V call is TRBV5-1, the J call TRBJ2-7; D possibly corresponds to TRBD2 (6 bases). The CDR3 totals 15 residues. The V end lost 0 bases, the J end lost 2 bases, and 12 bases lay between the germline ends. Per germline, CDR1 SGHRS and CDR2 YFSETQ.

This clone was picked up a small number of times. This chain's CDR3 is CASTGDRANGAAFF. The DNA of the CDR3 is TGTGCCAGCACTGGGGACAGGGCCAATGGGGCAGCTTTCTTT. The V gene is TRBV2, the J gene TRBJ1-1; 9 nucleotides align to TRBD1. The CDR3 sequence is 14 residues long. The germline V gene encodes CDR1 SNHLY and CDR2 FYNNEI. Losses at the gene ends were 7 bases for V and 10 bases for J; bases not matched to a gene: 13.

The CDR3: CASSPRSGSLSFTQYF. Written as DNA, the CDR3 is TGTGCCAGCAGCCCCCGTAGCGGGTCCTTGTCGTTTACCCAGTACTTC. The V call is TRBV3-1 (or the pseudogene TRBV3-2), the J call TRBJ2-5; 7 nucleotides agree with TRBD2. The CDR3 is 16 residues long. J gave up 8 bases and V 4 bases, and 16 bases lay outside the gene matches. Germline V gene sequence: CDR1 LGHDT, CDR2 YNNKEL (reference sequence).